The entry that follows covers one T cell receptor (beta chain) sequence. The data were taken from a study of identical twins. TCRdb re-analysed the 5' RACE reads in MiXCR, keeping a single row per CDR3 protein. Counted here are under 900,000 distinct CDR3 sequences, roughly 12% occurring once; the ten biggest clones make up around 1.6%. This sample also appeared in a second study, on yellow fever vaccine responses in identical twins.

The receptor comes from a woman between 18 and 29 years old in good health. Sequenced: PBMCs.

The CDR3 loop is CATSRDLGGGAEAFF. CDR3 sequence (DNA): TGTGCCACCAGCAGAGATCTAGGAGGGGGAGCTGAAGCTTTCTTT. This rearrangement joins TRBV15 to TRBJ1-1; a weak D match, TRBD1 (6 bases). CDR1 is LNHNV and CDR2 is YYDKDF in the germline V gene (reference sequence). The CDR3 runs to 15 residues. With 0 bases removed from V and 6 bases from J, the gap between germline ends came to 14 bases. Combining the CDR3 with reference TRBV15 and TRBJ1-1 gives the whole variable domain DAMVIQNPRYQVTQFGKPVTLSCSQTLNHNVMYWYQQKSSQAPKLLFHYYDKDFNNEADTPDNFQSRRPNTSFCFLDIRSPGLGDTAMYLCATSRDLGGGAEAFFGQGTRLTVV.